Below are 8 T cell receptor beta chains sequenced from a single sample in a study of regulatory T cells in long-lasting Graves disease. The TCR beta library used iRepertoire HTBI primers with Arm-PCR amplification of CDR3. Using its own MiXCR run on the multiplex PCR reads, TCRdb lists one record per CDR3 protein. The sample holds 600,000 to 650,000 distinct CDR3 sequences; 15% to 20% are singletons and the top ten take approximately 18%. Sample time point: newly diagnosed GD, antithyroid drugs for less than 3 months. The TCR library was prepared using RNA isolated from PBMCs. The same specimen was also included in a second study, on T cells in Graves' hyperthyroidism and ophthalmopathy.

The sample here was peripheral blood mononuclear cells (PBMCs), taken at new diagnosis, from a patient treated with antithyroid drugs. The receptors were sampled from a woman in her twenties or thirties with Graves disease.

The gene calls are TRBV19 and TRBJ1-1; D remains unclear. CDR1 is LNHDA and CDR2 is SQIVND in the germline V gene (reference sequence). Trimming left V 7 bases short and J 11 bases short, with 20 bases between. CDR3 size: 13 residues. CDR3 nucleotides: TGTGCCAGTAAAGGCCTTAGGCCCCCATGGGCTTTCTTT. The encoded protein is CASKGLRPPWAFF.

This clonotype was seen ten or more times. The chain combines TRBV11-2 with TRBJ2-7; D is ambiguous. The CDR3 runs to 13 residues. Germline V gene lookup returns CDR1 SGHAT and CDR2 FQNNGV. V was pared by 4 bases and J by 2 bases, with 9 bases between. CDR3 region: CASSYGPTYEQYF. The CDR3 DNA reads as TGTGCCAGCAGCTATGGACCGACCTACGAGCAGTACTTC.

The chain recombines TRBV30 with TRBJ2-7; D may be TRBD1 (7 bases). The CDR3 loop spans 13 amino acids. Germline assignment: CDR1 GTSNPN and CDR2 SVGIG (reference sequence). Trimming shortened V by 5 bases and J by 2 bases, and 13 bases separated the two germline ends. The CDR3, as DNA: TGTGCCTGGGCCGCGGGACAGACCTACGAGCAGTACTTC. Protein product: CAWAAGQTYEQYF.

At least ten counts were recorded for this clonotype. CDR3 nucleotides: TGTGCCTGGAGTGCCGACATCAATCAGCCCCAGCATTTT. Residues: CAWSADINQPQHF. V usage is TRBV30 and J usage is TRBJ1-5; D not certain. Germline loops: CDR1 GTSNPN, CDR2 SVGIG (reference sequence). This CDR3 has 13 residues. V was pared by 1 base and J by 3 bases, with 7 bases between.

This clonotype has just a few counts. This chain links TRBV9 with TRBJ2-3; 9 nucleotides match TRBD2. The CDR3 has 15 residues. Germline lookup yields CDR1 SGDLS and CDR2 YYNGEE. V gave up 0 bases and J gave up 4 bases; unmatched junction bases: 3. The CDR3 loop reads CASSVVAGGADTQYF. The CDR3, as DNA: TGTGCCAGCAGCGTAGTCGCGGGGGGGGCAGATACGCAGTATTTT.

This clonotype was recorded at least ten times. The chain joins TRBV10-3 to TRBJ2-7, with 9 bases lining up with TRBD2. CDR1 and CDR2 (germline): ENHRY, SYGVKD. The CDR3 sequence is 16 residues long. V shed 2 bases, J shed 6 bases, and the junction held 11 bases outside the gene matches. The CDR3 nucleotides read TGTGCCATCAGTGAGCAACCGGGACTAGCTGGTCTCGAGCAGTACTTC. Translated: CAISEQPGLAGLEQYF.

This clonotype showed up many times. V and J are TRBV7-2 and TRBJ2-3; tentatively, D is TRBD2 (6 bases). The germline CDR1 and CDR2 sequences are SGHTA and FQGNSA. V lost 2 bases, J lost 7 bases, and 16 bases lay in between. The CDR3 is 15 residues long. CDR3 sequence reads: CASSLTYTGANTQYF. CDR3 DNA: TGTGCCAGCAGCTTAACTTATACGGGAGCGAATACGCAGTATTTT.

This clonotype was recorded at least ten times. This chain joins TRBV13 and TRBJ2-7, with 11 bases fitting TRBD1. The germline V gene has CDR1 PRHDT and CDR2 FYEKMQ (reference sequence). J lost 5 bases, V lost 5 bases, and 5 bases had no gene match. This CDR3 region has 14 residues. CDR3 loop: CASSTRDRGNEQYF. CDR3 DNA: TGTGCCAGCAGCACGCGGGACAGGGGGAACGAGCAGTACTTC.